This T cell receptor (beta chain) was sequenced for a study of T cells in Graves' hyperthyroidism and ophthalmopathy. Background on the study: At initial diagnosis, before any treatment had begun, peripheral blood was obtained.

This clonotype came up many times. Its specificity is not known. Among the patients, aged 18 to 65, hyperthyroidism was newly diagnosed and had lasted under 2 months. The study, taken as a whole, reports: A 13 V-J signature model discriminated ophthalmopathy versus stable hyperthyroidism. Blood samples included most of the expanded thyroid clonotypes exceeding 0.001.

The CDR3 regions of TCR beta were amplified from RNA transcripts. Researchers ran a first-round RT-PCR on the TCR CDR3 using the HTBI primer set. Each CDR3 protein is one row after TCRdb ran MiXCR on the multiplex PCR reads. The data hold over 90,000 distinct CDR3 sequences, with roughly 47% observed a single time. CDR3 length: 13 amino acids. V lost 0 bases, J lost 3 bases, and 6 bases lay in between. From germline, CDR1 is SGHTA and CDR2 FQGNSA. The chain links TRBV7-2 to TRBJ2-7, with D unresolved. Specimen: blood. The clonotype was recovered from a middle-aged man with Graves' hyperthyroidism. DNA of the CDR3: TGTGCCAGCAGCTTAGCGCTTCACTACGAGCAGTACTTC. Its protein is CASSLALHYEQYF.